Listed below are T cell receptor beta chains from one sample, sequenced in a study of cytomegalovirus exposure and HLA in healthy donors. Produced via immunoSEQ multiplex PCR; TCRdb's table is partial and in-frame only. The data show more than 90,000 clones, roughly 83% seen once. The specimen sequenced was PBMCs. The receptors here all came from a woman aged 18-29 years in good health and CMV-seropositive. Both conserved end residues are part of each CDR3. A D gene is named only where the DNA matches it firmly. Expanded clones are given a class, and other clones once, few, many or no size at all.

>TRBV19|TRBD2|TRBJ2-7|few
TGTGCCAGTATTTCCCGGGAGGGGGACGAGCAGTACTTC
CASISREGDEQYF
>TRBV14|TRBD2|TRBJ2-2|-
TGTGCCAGCAGCCTCCTAGCGGGGTCGAACACCGGGGAGCTGTTTTTT
CASSLLAGSNTGELFF
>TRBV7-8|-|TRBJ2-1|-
TGTGCCAGCAGCTTCTACCATGAGCAGTTCTTC
CASSFYHEQFF
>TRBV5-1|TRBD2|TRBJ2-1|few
TGCGCCAGCAGCGCCCCCCGCGGGACTAGCGGGACCGGGGGGTACAATGAGCAGTTCTTC
CASSAPRGTSGTGGYNEQFF
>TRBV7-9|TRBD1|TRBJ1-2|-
TGTGCCAGCAGCTTAGCGGGGGGGACAGGGTATGGCTACACCTTC
CASSLAGGTGYGYTF
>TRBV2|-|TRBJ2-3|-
TGTGCCAGCACCCTCGGGGTAGCCGCAGATACGCAGTATTTT
CASTLGVAADTQYF
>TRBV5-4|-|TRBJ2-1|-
TGTGCCAGCAGGGTTTCGGGAGCTTCCTACAATGAGCAGTTCTTC
CASRVSGASYNEQFF
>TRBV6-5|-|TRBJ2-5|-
TGTGCCAGCAGGGATACAGGGCACGATGAGACCCAGTACTTC
CASRDTGHDETQYF
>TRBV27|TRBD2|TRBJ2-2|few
TGTGCCAGCAGTTCCCGATTCCGACTAGCGGGGGAAACCGGGGAGCTGTTTTTT
CASSSRFRLAGETGELFF
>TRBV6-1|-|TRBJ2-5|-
TGTGCCAGCACCTTGGACAGAACCGCAGGAGAGACCCAGTACTTC
CASTLDRTAGETQYF
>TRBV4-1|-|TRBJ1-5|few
TGCGCCAGCAGCCAAGGCCAAACGGATCAGCCCCAGCATTTT
CASSQGQTDQPQHF
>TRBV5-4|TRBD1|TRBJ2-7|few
TGTGCCAGCAGCCCACGGACAGGGACGGACGAGCAGTACTTC
CASSPRTGTDEQYF
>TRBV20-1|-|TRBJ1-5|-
TGCAGTGCACGGGTTAGGGAGGGAGAGCATTTT
CSARVREGEHF
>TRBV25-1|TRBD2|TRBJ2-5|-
TGTGCCAGCAGTGAATCGGCGGGAGGTTCTGAGACCCAGTACTTC
CASSESAGGSETQYF
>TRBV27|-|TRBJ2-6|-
TGTGCCAGCAGTCCGGTCTTGCCTGGGGCCAACGTCCTGACTTTC
CASSPVLPGANVLTF
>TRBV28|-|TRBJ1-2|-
TGTGCCAGCAGTTTATGGAGTTATTATGGCTACACCTTC
CASSLWSYYGYTF
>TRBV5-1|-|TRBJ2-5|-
TGCGCCAGCAGACCCCGACAGGCTCAAGAGACCCAGTACTTC
CASRPRQAQETQYF
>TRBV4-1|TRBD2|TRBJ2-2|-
TGCGCCAGCAGCCATTCTAGCGGGCTTTTCGCGAACACCGGGGAGCTGTTTTTT
CASSHSSGLFANTGELFF
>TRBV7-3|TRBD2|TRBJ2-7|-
TGTGCCAGCAGCTTACTAGCGGGAGGCCCCTACGAGCAGTACTTC
CASSLLAGGPYEQYF
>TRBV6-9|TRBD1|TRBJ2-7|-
TGTGCCGCTAGGATCCGGGACAGGGACTACGAGCAGTACTTC
CAARIRDRDYEQYF
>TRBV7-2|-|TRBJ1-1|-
TGTGCCAGCAGCTTAGATCGGAGGGTCGGAGCTTTCTTT
CASSLDRRVGAFF
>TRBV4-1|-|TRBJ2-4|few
TGCGCCAGCAGCCAAGAGGAGAGGCTAGCCAAAAACATTCAGTACTTC
CASSQEERLAKNIQYF
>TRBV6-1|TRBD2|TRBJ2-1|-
TGTGCCAGCACCCGACTAGCGGGAGCGGCTTGGGAGCAGTTCTTC
CASTRLAGAAWEQFF
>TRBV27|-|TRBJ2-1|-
TGTGCCAGCAGTTTCGGCAGGGAGCAGTTCTTC
CASSFGREQFF
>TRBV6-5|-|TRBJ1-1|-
TGTGCCAGCAGTTACGGGACTGTCCTCCAAGGGGCTTTCTTT
CASSYGTVLQGAFF
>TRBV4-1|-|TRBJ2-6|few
TGCGCCAGCAGCTCACGAGCTGGGGCCAACGTCCTGACTTTC
CASSSRAGANVLTF
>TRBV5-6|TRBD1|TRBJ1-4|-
TGTGCCAGCAGCTTCTTGGCGGGACAGATTAATGAAAAACTGTTTTTT
CASSFLAGQINEKLFF